The T cell receptor beta chain under discussion was sequenced for a study of CD8+ T cells in alopecia areata. Study-wide findings and caveats: Patients shared TCRs less clearly than mice did, possibly owing to HLA. Lesional tissue from the scalp (especially in alopecia totalis/universalis) showed higher clonality than normal scalp.

cDNA reverse transcribed from extracted RNA served as the sequencing template. Sequenced by immunoSEQ multiplex PCR; TCRdb stores in-frame clones only, minus some. The repertoire includes 110,000 or so clones, 55% to 60% of them detected once, and 3% to 4% sits in the top ten. Treatment described: oral pan-JAK inhibitor, 5-10 mg twice daily. The CDR3 length is 18 residues. V shed 3 bases and J 4 bases; nucleotides not matched to a gene: 9. Germline CDR1 reads SGHRS; CDR2 reads YFSETQ. In regard to this clone: Its antigen is undetermined.

The receptor was derived from a human donor with alopecia areata. The rearrangement joins TRBV5-1 to TRBJ2-5, with 16 nucleotides matching TRBD2. The starting material was CD4+ T cells sorted from blood, obtained at week 24, from a patient treated with tofacitinib. CDR3 region: CASSWPGTSGGARETQYF. CDR3 in DNA: TGCGCCAGCAGCTGGCCCGGGACTAGCGGGGGGGCCAGAGAGACCCAGTACTTC.